This TCR beta chain was obtained from a study of blood T cell repertoires in COVID-19. Study context: Some COVID-19 samples were acute and others convalescent; all came from the United States, Italy and Spain. From T cells, B-cell-depleted T cells, or PBMCs came the material, which was cDNA or gDNA.

CDR1 and CDR2 from the germline V gene are SEHNR and FQNEAQ (reference sequence). CDR3 size: 18 residues. V dropped 4 bases and J dropped 7 bases, with 26 bases sitting between them. Per the study methods: Nucleated cell number was recorded as an estimate derived from reference gene primer amplification. Produced via immunoSEQ multiplex PCR; TCRdb's table is partial and in-frame only. V and J calls and clone size are copied from that table; D and trimming were computed from the DNA. Altogether 250,000 or so clones are present, 75% to 85% being singletons, with the ten largest covering more than 5.5%.

The material sequenced was peripheral blood. J is TRBJ2-1 and V is TRBV7-9; possible D gene TRBD2, 5 bases. The TCR comes from a human donor in a cohort sampled during active COVID-19. The CDR3 region is CASSSKGGRGRERNEQFF. CDR3 coding DNA: TGTGCCAGCAGCTCAAAAGGAGGCCGGGGAAGGGAGAGGAATGAGCAGTTCTTC.